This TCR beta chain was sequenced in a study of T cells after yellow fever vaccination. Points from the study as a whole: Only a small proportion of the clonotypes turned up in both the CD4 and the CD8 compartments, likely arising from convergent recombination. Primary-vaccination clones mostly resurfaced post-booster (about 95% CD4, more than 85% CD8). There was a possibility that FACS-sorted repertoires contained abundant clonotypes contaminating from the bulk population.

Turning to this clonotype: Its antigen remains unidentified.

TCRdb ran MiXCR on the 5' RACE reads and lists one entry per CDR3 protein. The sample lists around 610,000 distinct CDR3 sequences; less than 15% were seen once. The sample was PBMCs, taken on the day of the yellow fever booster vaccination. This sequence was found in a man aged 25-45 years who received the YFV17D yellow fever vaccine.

The DNA of the CDR3 is TGCAGTGCTAGCGGCCAGCCAGATACGCAGTATTTT. Translated, it gives CSASGQPDTQYF. The gene calls are TRBV20-1 and TRBJ2-3; D is unclear. This CDR3 region has 12 residues. Between the trimmed V and J ends, which lost 3 bases and 4 bases, there was a span of 8 bases. Germline CDR1 and CDR2: DFQATT and SNEGSKA (reference sequence).